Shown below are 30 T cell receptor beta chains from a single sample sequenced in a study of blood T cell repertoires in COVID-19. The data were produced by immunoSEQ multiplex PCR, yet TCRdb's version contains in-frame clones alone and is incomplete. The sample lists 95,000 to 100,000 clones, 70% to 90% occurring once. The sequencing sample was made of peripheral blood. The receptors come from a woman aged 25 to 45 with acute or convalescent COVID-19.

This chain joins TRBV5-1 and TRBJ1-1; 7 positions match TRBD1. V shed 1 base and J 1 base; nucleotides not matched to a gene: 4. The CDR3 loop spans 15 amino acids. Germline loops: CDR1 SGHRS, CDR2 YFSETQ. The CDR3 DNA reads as TGCGCCAGCAGCTTGAGGTCAGGGGGGAACACTGAAGCTTTCTTT. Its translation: CASSLRSGGNTEAFF.

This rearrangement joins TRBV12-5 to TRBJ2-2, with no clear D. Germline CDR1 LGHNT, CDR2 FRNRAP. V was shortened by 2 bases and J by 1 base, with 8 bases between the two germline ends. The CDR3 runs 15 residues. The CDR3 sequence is CASGLSPGNTGELFF. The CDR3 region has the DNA TGTGCTAGTGGTTTGTCCCCCGGGAACACCGGGGAGCTGTTTTTT.

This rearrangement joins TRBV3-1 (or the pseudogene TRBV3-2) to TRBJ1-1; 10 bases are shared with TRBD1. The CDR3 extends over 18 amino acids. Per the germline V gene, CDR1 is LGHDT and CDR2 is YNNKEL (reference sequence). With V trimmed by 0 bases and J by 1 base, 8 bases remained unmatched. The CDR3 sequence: CASSQDRTGGKGNTEAFF. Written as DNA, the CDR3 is TGTGCCAGCAGCCAAGATCGGACAGGGGGAAAGGGGAACACTGAAGCTTTCTTT.

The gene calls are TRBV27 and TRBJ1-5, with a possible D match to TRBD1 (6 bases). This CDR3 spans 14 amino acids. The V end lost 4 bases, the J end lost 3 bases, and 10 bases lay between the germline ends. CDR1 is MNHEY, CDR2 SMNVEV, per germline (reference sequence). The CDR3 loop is CASSYRAFNQPQHF. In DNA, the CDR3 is TGTGCCAGCAGTTACAGGGCCTTCAATCAGCCCCAGCATTTT.

The CDR3 sequence is CASSRFSTDTQYF. CDR3 coding DNA: TGCGCCAGCAGCCGGTTTAGCACAGATACGCAGTATTTT. This chain links TRBV5-1 with TRBJ2-3; unclear D gene. V was trimmed by 4 bases and J by 0 bases, leaving 6 bases between them. The CDR3 is made up of 13 amino acids. Germline CDR1 is SGHRS and CDR2 is YFSETQ.

CDR3 nucleotides: TGTGCCAGCAGCTCCCAGGGGGCGGATACTGAAGCTTTCTTT. This gives the protein CASSSQGADTEAFF. This chain joins TRBV4-2 and TRBJ1-1; 8 positions match TRBD1. CDR1 and CDR2 from the germline V gene are LGHNA and YNFKEQ. The CDR3 is made up of 14 amino acids. V was clipped by 5 bases and J by 5 bases; unmatched bases: 7.

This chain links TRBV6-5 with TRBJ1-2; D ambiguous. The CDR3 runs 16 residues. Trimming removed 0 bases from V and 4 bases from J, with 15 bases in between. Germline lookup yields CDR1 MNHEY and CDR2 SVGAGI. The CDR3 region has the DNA TGTGCCAGCAGTTACTCGAGTGTCCTGAGCGGCTATGGCTACACCTTC. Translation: CASSYSSVLSGYGYTF.

CDR3 sequence (DNA): TGCGCCAGCAGCCAAGGTGTCTTGGGCCCAGGCTATAATTCACCCCTCCACTTT. This encodes CASSQGVLGPGYNSPLHF. The rearrangement links TRBV4-1 to TRBJ1-6, with D unclear. Per germline, CDR1 MGHRA and CDR2 YSYEKL. V lost 1 base and J lost 3, with 16 bases in between. This CDR3 spans 18 amino acids.

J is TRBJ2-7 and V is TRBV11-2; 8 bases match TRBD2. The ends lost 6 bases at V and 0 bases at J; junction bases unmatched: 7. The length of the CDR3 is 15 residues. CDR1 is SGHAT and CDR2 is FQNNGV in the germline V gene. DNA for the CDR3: TGTGCCAGCAGATCAAGCGGGGGAAGCTCCTACGAGCAGTACTTC. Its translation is CASRSSGGSSYEQYF.

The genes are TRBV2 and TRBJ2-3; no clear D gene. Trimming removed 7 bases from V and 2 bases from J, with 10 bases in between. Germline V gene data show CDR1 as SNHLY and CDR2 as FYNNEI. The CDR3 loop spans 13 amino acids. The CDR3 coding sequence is TGTGCCAGCATTGGGCCCGCCACAGATACGCAGTATTTT. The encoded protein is CASIGPATDTQYF.

The CDR3 spells CATSDFSGSEAFF. CDR3 DNA sequence: TGTGCCACCAGTGATTTTAGCGGCAGTGAGGCTTTCTTT. The V call is TRBV24-1, the J call TRBJ1-1; D unresolved. CDR1 KGHDR and CDR2 SFDVKD come from the germline V gene. This CDR3 region has 13 residues. Between the trimmed V and J ends, which lost 1 base and 11 bases, there was a span of 13 bases.

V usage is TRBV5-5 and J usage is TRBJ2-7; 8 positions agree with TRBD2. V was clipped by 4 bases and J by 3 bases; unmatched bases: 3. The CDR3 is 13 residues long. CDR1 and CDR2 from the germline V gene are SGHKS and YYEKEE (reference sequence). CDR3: CASSRREGYEQYF. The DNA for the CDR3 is TGTGCCAGCAGCCGACGGGAGGGCTACGAGCAGTACTTC.

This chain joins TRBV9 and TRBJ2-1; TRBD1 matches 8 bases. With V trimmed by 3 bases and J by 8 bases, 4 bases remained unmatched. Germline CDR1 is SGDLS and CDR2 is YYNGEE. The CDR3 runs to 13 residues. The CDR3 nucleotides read TGTGCCAGCAGCGGAACAGGGGGGTATGAGCAGTTCTTC. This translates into CASSGTGGYEQFF.

The CDR3 region is CASSHWGKKQGGHGELFF. CDR3 bases: TGTGCCAGCAGCCATTGGGGAAAAAAACAGGGCGGTCACGGGGAGCTGTTTTTT. The J gene is TRBJ2-2, the V gene TRBV3-1 (or the pseudogene TRBV3-2); D possibly corresponds to TRBD1 (6 bases). This CDR3 has 18 amino acids. Germline CDR1 is LGHDT and CDR2 is YNNKEL (reference sequence). The ends were cut back, 3 bases at V and 7 bases at J, with 24 bases in the middle.

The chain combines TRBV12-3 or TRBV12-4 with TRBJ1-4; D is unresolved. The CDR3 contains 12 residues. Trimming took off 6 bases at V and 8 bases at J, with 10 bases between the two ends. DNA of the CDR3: TGTGCCAGCAGGACATTCACAGAAAAACTGTTTTTT. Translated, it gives CASRTFTEKLFF.

CDR3 protein: CASSSENEQFF. In nucleotides, the CDR3 is TGCGCCAGCAGCTCAGAAAATGAGCAGTTCTTC. V usage is TRBV5-1 and J usage is TRBJ2-1; D is unresolved. V lost 3 bases, J lost 7 bases, and 5 bases lay in between. This CDR3 has 11 amino acids. Germline loops: CDR1 SGHRS, CDR2 YFSETQ.

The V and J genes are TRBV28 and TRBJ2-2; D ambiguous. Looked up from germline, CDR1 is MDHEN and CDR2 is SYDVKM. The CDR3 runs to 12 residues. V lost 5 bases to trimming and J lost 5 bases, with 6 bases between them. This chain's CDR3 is CASSTYTGELFF. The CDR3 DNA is TGTGCCAGCAGTACCTATACCGGGGAGCTGTTTTTT.

The CDR3 nucleotides are TGTGCCAGCAGCTTTGGACAGCTCAAGGTCTACGAGCAGTACTTC. Translated: CASSFGQLKVYEQYF. The chain has TRBV11-3 and TRBJ2-7, with D perhaps matching TRBD1 (6 bases). The ends were cut back, 3 bases at V and 3 bases at J, with 15 bases in the middle. The CDR3 totals 15 residues. The germline V gene has CDR1 SGHNT and CDR2 YENEEA.

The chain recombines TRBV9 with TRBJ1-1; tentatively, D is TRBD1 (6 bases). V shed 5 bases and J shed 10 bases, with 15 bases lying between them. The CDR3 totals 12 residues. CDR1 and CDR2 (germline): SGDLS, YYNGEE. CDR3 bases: TGTGCCAGCAGTCCCACAGGGTTCATAGCTTTCTTT. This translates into CASSPTGFIAFF.

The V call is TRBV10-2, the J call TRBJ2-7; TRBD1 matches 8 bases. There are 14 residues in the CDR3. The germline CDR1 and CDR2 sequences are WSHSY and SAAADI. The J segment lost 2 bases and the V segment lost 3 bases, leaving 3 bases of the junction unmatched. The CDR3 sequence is CASSETGGAYEQYF. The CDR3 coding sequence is TGCGCCAGCAGTGAAACAGGGGGAGCCTACGAGCAGTACTTC.

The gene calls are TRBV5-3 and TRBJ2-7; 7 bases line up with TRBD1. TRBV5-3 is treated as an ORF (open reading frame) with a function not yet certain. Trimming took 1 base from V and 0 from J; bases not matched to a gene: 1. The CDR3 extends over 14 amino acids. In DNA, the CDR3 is TGTGCCAGAAGCTTGCGGGACAGCTCCTACGAGCAGTACTTC. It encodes CARSLRDSSYEQYF.

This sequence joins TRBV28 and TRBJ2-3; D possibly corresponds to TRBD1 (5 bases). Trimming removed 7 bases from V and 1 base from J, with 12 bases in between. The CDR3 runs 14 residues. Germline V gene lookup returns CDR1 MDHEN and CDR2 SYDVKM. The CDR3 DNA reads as TGTGCCAGCAAGGGCAGGGCGGGCACAGATACGCAGTATTTT. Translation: CASKGRAGTDTQYF.

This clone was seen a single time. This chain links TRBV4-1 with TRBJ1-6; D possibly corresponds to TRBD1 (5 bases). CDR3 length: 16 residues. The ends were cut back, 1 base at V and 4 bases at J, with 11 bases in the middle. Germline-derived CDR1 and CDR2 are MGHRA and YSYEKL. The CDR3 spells CASSQGGAGYNSPLHF. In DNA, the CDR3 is TGCGCCAGCAGCCAAGGGGGCGCGGGGTATAATTCACCCCTCCACTTT.

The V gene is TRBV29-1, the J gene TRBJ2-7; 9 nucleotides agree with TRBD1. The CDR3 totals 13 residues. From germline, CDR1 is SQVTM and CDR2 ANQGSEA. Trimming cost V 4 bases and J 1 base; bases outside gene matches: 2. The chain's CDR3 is CSVAGQGSYEQYF. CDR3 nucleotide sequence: TGCAGCGTTGCGGGACAGGGTTCCTACGAGCAGTACTTC.

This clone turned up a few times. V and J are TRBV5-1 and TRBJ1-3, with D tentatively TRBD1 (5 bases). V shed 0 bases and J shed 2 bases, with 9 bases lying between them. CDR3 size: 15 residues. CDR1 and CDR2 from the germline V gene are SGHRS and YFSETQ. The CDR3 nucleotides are TGCGCCAGCAGCTTGGGACAGATTACTGGAAACACCATATATTTT. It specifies CASSLGQITGNTIYF.

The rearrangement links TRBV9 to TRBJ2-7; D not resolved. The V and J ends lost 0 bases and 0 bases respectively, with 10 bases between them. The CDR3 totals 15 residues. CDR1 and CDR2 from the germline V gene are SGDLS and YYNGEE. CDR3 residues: CASSVEDWSSYEQYF. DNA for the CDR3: TGTGCCAGCAGCGTAGAGGATTGGAGCTCCTACGAGCAGTACTTC.

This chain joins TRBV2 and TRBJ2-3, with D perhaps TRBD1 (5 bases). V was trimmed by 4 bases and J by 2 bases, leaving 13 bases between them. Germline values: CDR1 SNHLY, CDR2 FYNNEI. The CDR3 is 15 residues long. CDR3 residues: CASSGQYTNTDTQYF. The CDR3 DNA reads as TGTGCCAGCAGTGGACAGTACACCAACACAGATACGCAGTATTTT.

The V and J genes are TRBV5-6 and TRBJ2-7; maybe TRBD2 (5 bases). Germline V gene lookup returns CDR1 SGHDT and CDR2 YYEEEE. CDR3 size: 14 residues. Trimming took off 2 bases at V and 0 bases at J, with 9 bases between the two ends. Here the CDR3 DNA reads TGTGCCAGCAGCTTATTCGGGGACTCCTACGAGCAGTACTTC. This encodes CASSLFGDSYEQYF.

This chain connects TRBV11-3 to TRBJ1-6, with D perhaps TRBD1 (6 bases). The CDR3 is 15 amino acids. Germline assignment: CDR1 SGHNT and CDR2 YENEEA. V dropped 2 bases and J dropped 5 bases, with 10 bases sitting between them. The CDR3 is CASSLSGHNNSPLHF. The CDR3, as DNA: TGTGCCAGCAGCTTATCGGGACATAATAATTCACCCCTCCACTTT.

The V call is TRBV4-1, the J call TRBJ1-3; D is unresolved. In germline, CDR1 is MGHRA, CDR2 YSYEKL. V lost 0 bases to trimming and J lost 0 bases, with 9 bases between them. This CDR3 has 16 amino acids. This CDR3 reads CASSQDRPHSGNTIYF. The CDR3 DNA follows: TGCGCCAGCAGCCAAGACAGGCCACACTCTGGAAACACCATATATTTT.